This T cell receptor (beta chain) was sequenced in a study of CD8 T cells in Susac syndrome. RNA totalling roughly 0.5 to 1 ug underwent reverse transcription with random hexamers. A single record per CDR3 protein comes from TCRdb applying MiXCR to the immunoSEQ multiplex PCR reads. This table has 150,000 to 160,000 distinct CDR3 sequences, approximately 95% appearing once. The receptor was isolated from a human donor with Susac syndrome. Sequencing was done on a sample of CD4+ T cells from PBMCs.

The CDR3: CSVGDTADGYTF. The CDR3 DNA follows: TGCAGCGTTGGAGACACGGCCGATGGCTACACCTTC. The J gene is TRBJ1-2, the V gene TRBV29-1; D uncertain. CDR1 is SQVTM, CDR2 ANQGSEA, per germline. V lost 4 bases, J lost 6 bases, and 12 bases lay in between. This CDR3 has 12 amino acids. Filled out from reference TRBV29-1 and TRBJ1-2, the complete variable domain reads SAVISQKPSRDICQRGTSLTIQCQVDSQVTMMFWYRQQPGQSLTLIATANQGSEATYESGFVIDKFPISRPNLTFSTLTVSNMSPEDSSIYLCSVGDTADGYTFGSGTRLTVV.